The 13 T cell receptor beta chains below were found in one sample sequenced in a study of cytomegalovirus exposure and HLA in healthy donors. Vbeta (60) and Jbeta (13) primers were used in the PCR. Produced via immunoSEQ multiplex PCR; TCRdb's table is partial and in-frame only. The data hold about 120,000 clones, with over 60% observed a single time. Sequencing was done on a sample of PBMCs. Receptors were obtained from a middle-aged woman in good health and CMV-seropositive.

J is TRBJ1-2 and V is TRBV2; D perhaps matches TRBD1 (5 bases). V was trimmed by 6 bases and J by 8 bases, leaving 19 bases between them. Germline values: CDR1 SNHLY, CDR2 FYNNEI. CDR3 length: 14 amino acids. This CDR3 is CASRAGGGLDGYTF. CDR3 nucleotides: TGTGCCAGCAGGGCCGGGGGAGGGCTAGACGGCTACACCTTC.

The rearrangement joins TRBV6-5 to TRBJ2-3, with 14 bases fitting TRBD2. The CDR3 totals 15 residues. V was pared by 6 bases and J by 3 bases, with 2 bases of the junction left unmatched. The germline CDR1 and CDR2 sequences are MNHEY and SVGAGI. CDR3 DNA sequence: TGTGCCAGCAGCCGACTAGCGGGGGGGACAGATACGCAGTATTTT. This encodes CASSRLAGGTDTQYF.

This clone has only one observation. The chain is built from TRBV6-1 and TRBJ1-2; D is unresolved. The CDR3 is made up of 15 amino acids. Trimming took off 1 base at V and 8 bases at J, with 17 bases between the two ends. Germline V gene lookup returns CDR1 MNHNS and CDR2 SASEGT. CDR3 coding DNA: TGTGCCAGCAGTGAAGTATCTGGGCAGGTGTCCGGCTACACCTTC. It translates to CASSEVSGQVSGYTF.

The chain recombines TRBV28 with TRBJ1-1, with D tentatively TRBD1 (6 bases). Trimming stripped 4 bases from V and 0 bases from J, with 15 bases between. The CDR3 is made up of 16 amino acids. CDR1 is MDHEN and CDR2 is SYDVKM in the germline V gene. The CDR3 nucleotides are TGTGCCAGCAGTTCCCCCCAGGGGTTTATGAACACTGAAGCTTTCTTT. Translated: CASSSPQGFMNTEAFF.

V is TRBV27 and J is TRBJ1-1, with 7 bases that match TRBD1. V gave up 8 bases and J gave up 2 bases; unmatched junction bases: 5. Germline CDR1 is MNHEY and CDR2 is SMNVEV (reference sequence). This CDR3 region has 13 residues. The CDR3 loop reads CASHRGGNTEAFF. As DNA, the CDR3 is TGTGCCAGCCACAGGGGAGGCAACACTGAAGCTTTCTTT.

This clone was seen a single time. This rearrangement joins TRBV15 to TRBJ2-4; TRBD2 matches at 15 bases. In germline, CDR1 is LNHNV, CDR2 YYDKDF (reference sequence). V dropped 7 bases and J dropped 0; count of bases not matched to a gene: 10. CDR3 size: 19 residues. CDR3 nucleotide sequence: TGTGCCACCACCCTCCTCCCGGGACTAGCGGGGGGAGCCAAAAACATTCAGTACTTC. Protein product: CATTLLPGLAGGAKNIQYF.

The chain carries TRBV23-1 and TRBJ2-7; 10 bases agree with TRBD1. TRBV23-1 is known as an ORF, though its function is uncertain. The V gene end was trimmed by 2 bases and the J gene end by 0 bases; junction bases not matched to a gene: 13. The CDR3 has 19 amino acids. CDR3 sequence reads: CASSQPGTGASKHSYEQYF. Written as DNA, the CDR3 is TGCGCCAGCAGTCAACCCGGGACAGGGGCCTCGAAGCACTCCTACGAGCAGTACTTC.

This clone was counted only a few times. The V call is TRBV7-2, the J call TRBJ1-5; possibly TRBD1 for D (5 bases). The CDR3 contains 13 residues. V lost 6 bases and J lost 9, with 15 bases in between. Germline assignment: CDR1 SGHTA and CDR2 FQGNSA. The CDR3 is CASSQQVSRPQHF. The CDR3 DNA follows: TGTGCCAGCAGTCAACAGGTTAGCCGGCCCCAGCATTTT.

The rearrangement uses TRBV6-4 and TRBJ1-1; TRBD1 agrees at 10 bases. Trimming cost V 6 bases and J 5 bases; bases outside gene matches: 3. Germline loops: CDR1 MRHNA, CDR2 SNTAGT. This CDR3 contains 13 residues. CDR3 bases: TGTGCCAGCAGGGACAGGGGGGGAACTGAAGCTTTCTTT. As protein: CASRDRGGTEAFF.

V usage is TRBV9 and J usage is TRBJ1-5, with D possibly TRBD1 on 6 matching bases. The germline V and J ends were trimmed by 9 bases and 0 bases, with 13 bases remaining between them. Per the germline V gene, CDR1 is SGDLS and CDR2 is YYNGEE. This CDR3 has 14 residues. The CDR3 region is CATLWDISNQPQHF. Written as DNA, the CDR3 is TGTGCCACCCTGTGGGACATTAGCAATCAGCCCCAGCATTTT.

The chain recombines TRBV27 with TRBJ1-1; D call uncertain. Germline V CDR1 and CDR2: MNHEY, SMNVEV (reference sequence). The V end was cut by 2 bases, the J end by 2 bases, with 9 bases between. The CDR3 extends over 14 amino acids. CDR3 bases: TGTGCCAGCAGTTTAAGCAGGTCAAACACTGAAGCTTTCTTT. It yields the protein CASSLSRSNTEAFF.

V usage is TRBV5-1 and J usage is TRBJ1-5; 8 nucleotides agree with TRBD1. V lost 4 bases, J lost 4 bases, and 4 bases stayed unmatched. This CDR3 has 14 amino acids. The germline V gene encodes CDR1 SGHRS and CDR2 YFSETQ. CDR3 nucleotide sequence: TGCGCCAGCAGCACTGGACAGGGTAATCAGCCCCAGCATTTT. As protein: CASSTGQGNQPQHF.

The chain links TRBV5-1 to TRBJ2-2; D unclear. CDR1 is SGHRS, CDR2 YFSETQ, per germline. CDR3 size: 13 residues. Between the trimmed V and J ends, which lost 3 bases and 0 bases, there was a span of 3 bases. The CDR3 region is CASSSANTGELFF. The CDR3 DNA reads TGCGCCAGCAGCTCAGCGAACACCGGGGAGCTGTTTTTT. Variable domain in full (rest from reference TRBV5-1 and TRBJ2-2): KAGVTQTPRYLIKTRGQQVTLSCSPISGHRSVSWYQQTPGQGLQFLFEYFSETQRNKGNFPGRFSGRQFSNSRSEMNVSTLELGDSALYLCASSSANTGELFFGEGSRLTVL.